The present entry profiles one T cell receptor (beta chain) with its context. As yet, its antigen is unknown. This specimen comes from a study of graft-versus-host responses after intestinal transplantation. Using immunoSEQ multiplex PCR, the repertoire was profiled, and TCRdb retains in-frame clones only, with some absent. This sample has roughly 120,000 clones, with approximately 95% found just once. Germline V lookup: CDR1 SGDLS, CDR2 YYNGEE. V lost 2 bases and J lost 4, with 9 bases in between. The CDR3 length is 13 residues. The sequence was collected from a human donor who received an intestinal transplant. The chain is built from TRBV9 and TRBJ1-1; maybe TRBD1 (5 bases). Sequences were derived from unstimulated CD8+ T cells sorted from spleen or lymph node cells, sampled before intestinal transplant. CDR3 sequence reads: CASSVGQGTEAFF. The CDR3, as DNA: TGTGCCAGCAGCGTTGGGCAGGGCACTGAAGCTTTCTTT.